The 19 T cell receptor beta chains reported below all come from one sample, sequenced in a study of a mutant IDH1 vaccine in newly diagnosed glioma. These receptors have no known antigen. Time point denoted: week 23, last vaccination. Vaccination used 300 ug of mutant IDH1 20-mer peptide per dose, with topical imiquimod. This table comes from immunoSEQ multiplex PCR, and its TCRdb copy is limited to in-frame clones, with some not included. The sample shows 60,000 or so clones, roughly 84% of them seen only once. The sequences come from PBMCs, collected from a glioma patient whose treatment included an IDH1 peptide vaccine. Receptors originate from a man aged 25 to 40 with glioma.

This clone was observed once. The chain joins TRBV2 to TRBJ1-6, with D uncertain. The CDR3 is 16 amino acids. Germline values: CDR1 SNHLY, CDR2 FYNNEI. V lost 0 bases and J 0 bases, leaving 6 bases between the germline ends. This CDR3 reads CASSEAASSYNSPLHF. The DNA of the CDR3 is TGTGCCAGCAGTGAAGCCGCAAGCTCCTATAATTCACCCCTCCACTTT.

This rearrangement joins TRBV20-1 to TRBJ1-2, with D perhaps TRBD1 (5 bases). Germline lookup yields CDR1 DFQATT and CDR2 SNEGSKA (reference sequence). Trimming took off 5 bases at V and 6 bases at J, with 7 bases between the two ends. CDR3 length: 10 amino acids. The CDR3 sequence is CSAGGDGYTF. The DNA for the CDR3 is TGCAGTGCTGGGGGAGATGGCTACACCTTC.

The chain couples TRBV19 to TRBJ1-4, with D maybe TRBD1 (6 bases). The CDR3 extends over 15 amino acids. Germline-derived CDR1 and CDR2 are LNHDA and SQIVND (reference sequence). V was cut by 5 bases and J by 3 bases, with 13 bases left in between. The CDR3 DNA reads TGTGCCAGTAGTTCCAGACAGGCGCCTAATGAAAAACTGTTTTTT. It specifies CASSSRQAPNEKLFF.

This sequence joins TRBV7-6 and TRBJ1-5, with 7 bases that match TRBD1. V was pared by 1 base and J by 0 bases, with 6 bases of the junction left unmatched. This CDR3 contains 17 residues. Per germline, CDR1 SGHVS and CDR2 FNYEAQ. As DNA, the CDR3 is TGTGCCAGCAGCTTAGGGGACAGCCTCTATAGCAATCAGCCCCAGCATTTT. Translated, it gives CASSLGDSLYSNQPQHF.

This chain connects TRBV6-4 to TRBJ1-1; TRBD1 is a possible D gene (5 bases). Trimming left V 4 bases short and J 1 base short, with 7 bases between. The CDR3 covers 13 residues. Germline CDR1 MRHNA, CDR2 SNTAGT. The CDR3 protein is CASSVQGNTEAFF. CDR3 nucleotide sequence: TGTGCCAGCAGTGTCCAGGGGAACACTGAAGCTTTCTTT.

The sample holds a few counts of this clone. The chain couples TRBV7-9 to TRBJ1-1, with 9 bases identical to TRBD1. CDR3 length equals 15 residues. Germline-derived CDR1 and CDR2 are SEHNR and FQNEAQ (reference sequence). The CDR3 reads CEIRRGQGPNTEAFF. The DNA for the CDR3 is TGTGAAATTAGGAGAGGACAGGGGCCCAACACTGAAGCTTTCTTT.

The V and J genes are TRBV29-1 and TRBJ2-5, with a possible D match to TRBD2 (6 bases). CDR3 size: 11 residues. Germline CDR1 reads SQVTM; CDR2 reads ANQGSEA. V was shortened by 7 bases and J by 2 bases, with 8 bases between the two germline ends. The CDR3 reads CSGGLQETQYF. CDR3 DNA: TGCAGCGGGGGACTTCAAGAGACCCAGTACTTC.

V gene TRBV28 combines with J gene TRBJ1-1; tentative D call: TRBD1 (5 bases). The CDR3 consists of 16 residues. From germline, CDR1 is MDHEN and CDR2 SYDVKM. V lost 2 bases to trimming and J lost 1 base, with 14 bases between them. The DNA of the CDR3 is TGTGCCAGCAGTTTACTGCGAGGACATGCGAACACTGAAGCTTTCTTT. Translated, it gives CASSLLRGHANTEAFF.

In this sample, this clone turned up once. The chain has TRBV6-6 and TRBJ2-7, with 7 nucleotides matching TRBD1. This CDR3 has 14 amino acids. From germline, CDR1 is MNHNY and CDR2 SVGAGI (reference sequence). The ends lost 1 base at V and 6 bases at J; junction bases unmatched: 6. The CDR3 nucleotides read TGTGCCAGCAGTTACTGGGACAGTTGGTCCGAGCAGTACTTC. It encodes CASSYWDSWSEQYF.

The chain uses TRBV7-8 and TRBJ2-7; D not certain. The CDR3 totals 11 residues. V was shortened by 0 bases and J by 6 bases, with 3 bases between the two germline ends. Germline values: CDR1 SGHVS, CDR2 FQNEAQ. The CDR3: CASSLAREQYF. The DNA for the CDR3 is TGTGCCAGCAGCTTAGCACGCGAGCAGTACTTC.

This rearrangement joins TRBV4-1 to TRBJ1-1; 7 positions match TRBD1. CDR1 MGHRA and CDR2 YSYEKL come from the germline V gene. CDR3 length: 18 amino acids. Trimming cost V 3 bases and J 3 bases; bases outside gene matches: 16. The CDR3 DNA reads as TGCGCCAGCAGCCAGGTCGATGTCAGAGGGGGCAGGTACACTGAAGCTTTCTTT. This gives the protein CASSQVDVRGGRYTEAFF.

The chain links TRBV2 to TRBJ1-2, with D perhaps TRBD1 (5 bases). This CDR3 is 14 amino acids long. Germline CDR1 is SNHLY and CDR2 is FYNNEI. Trimming stripped 0 bases from V and 4 bases from J, with 9 bases between. CDR3: CASSEAQGTYGYTF. The DNA for the CDR3 is TGTGCCAGCAGTGAAGCCCAGGGAACCTATGGCTACACCTTC.

The chain couples TRBV9 to TRBJ2-1, with 10 nucleotides matching TRBD1. The CDR3 spans 18 residues. Germline assignment: CDR1 SGDLS and CDR2 YYNGEE. Trimming cost V 3 bases and J 6 bases; bases outside gene matches: 15. CDR3 sequence: CASSASRTGGDKRNEQFF. The CDR3, as DNA: TGTGCCAGCAGCGCCTCAAGGACAGGGGGAGACAAGCGCAATGAGCAGTTCTTC.

The chain combines TRBV5-1 with TRBJ2-7; D call uncertain. The V gene's germline CDR1 is SGHRS and CDR2 YFSETQ. Deletions cut 1 base from V and 2 bases from J, with 10 bases between. This CDR3 has 14 residues. CDR3 bases: TGCGCCAGCAGCTTGACAGTACTAACCTACGAGCAGTACTTC. Its translation is CASSLTVLTYEQYF. The whole variable domain, filled in from reference TRBV5-1 and TRBJ2-7, reads KAGVTQTPRYLIKTRGQQVTLSCSPISGHRSVSWYQQTPGQGLQFLFEYFSETQRNKGNFPGRFSGRQFSNSRSEMNVSTLELGDSALYLCASSLTVLTYEQYFGPGTRLTVT.

The J gene is TRBJ1-1, the V gene TRBV29-1; D is uncertain. Germline V gene data show CDR1 as SQVTM and CDR2 as ANQGSEA. There are 9 residues in the CDR3. Trimming removed 6 bases from V and 8 bases from J, with 7 bases in between. CDR3 sequence reads: CSVGLEAFF. The CDR3 DNA is TGCAGCGTAGGGTTGGAAGCTTTCTTT.

CDR3 sequence (DNA): TGTGCCAGCAGCTTAGACAGGGGCCCTTTAACCTTC. Protein: CASSLDRGPLTF. The chain couples TRBV7-2 to TRBJ1-2; 7 nucleotides align to TRBD1. J was trimmed by 14 bases and V by 1 base; bases with no gene match: 7. Germline V gives CDR1 SGHTA, CDR2 FQGNSA. The CDR3 is made up of 12 amino acids.

This chain joins TRBV7-9 and TRBJ2-3; D may be TRBD1 (6 bases). The ends were cut back, 4 bases at V and 2 bases at J, with 16 bases in the middle. Per germline, CDR1 SEHNR and CDR2 FQNEAQ (reference sequence). The CDR3 contains 16 residues. CDR3 in DNA: TGTGCCAGCAGCTCGGACAGAGTAAGGCTCACAGATACGCAGTATTTT. Translation: CASSSDRVRLTDTQYF.

The chain has TRBV19 and TRBJ1-5; 8 nucleotides match TRBD1. This CDR3 spans 17 amino acids. The germline V gene has CDR1 LNHDA and CDR2 SQIVND (reference sequence). J gave up 5 bases and V 4 bases, and 13 bases lay outside the gene matches. The CDR3 DNA reads as TGTGCCAGTAGTACCCAATACAGGGGGACTACCGATCAGCCCCAGCATTTT. It is translated as CASSTQYRGTTDQPQHF.

About this clone itself: Relative to the germline gene, one junction end is altered; a read error may explain this. The chain couples TRBV11-2 to TRBJ1-1; no clear D. The V gene's germline CDR1 is SGHAT and CDR2 FQNNGV. The CDR3 is made up of 14 amino acids. In nucleotides, the CDR3 is TGTGCCAGCAGCCCATCGTGGCGGAACACTGAAGCTGTCTTT. It yields the protein CASSPSWRNTEAVF. The entire variable domain, with the rest obtained from reference TRBV11-2 and TRBJ1-1, is as follows: EAGVAQSPRYKIIEKRQSVAFWCNPISGHATLYWYQQILGQGPKLLIQFQNNGVVDDSQLPKDRFSAERLKGVDSTLKIQPAKLEDSAVYLCASSPSWRNTEAVFGQGTRLTVV.